These 32 T cell receptor beta chains were sequenced from one sample in a study of blood T cell repertoires in COVID-19. Using immunoSEQ multiplex PCR, the repertoire was profiled, and TCRdb retains in-frame clones only, with some absent. The sample holds approximately 250,000 clones, roughly 90% seen once. Sequencing was performed on PBMCs or T cells enriched from blood (not recorded which). The receptors originated from a man in his forties who had been exposed to COVID-19.

This chain uses TRBV21-1 with TRBJ1-3. TRBV21-1 is described as a pseudogene. The CDR3 consists of 15 residues. The chain's CDR3 is CASSKARISGNTIYF. CDR3 bases: TGTGCCAGCAGCAAAGCGCGGATCTCTGGAAACACCATATATTTT.

V is TRBV5-8 and J is TRBJ2-3; 9 bases are a match to TRBD1. V shed 2 bases and J 3 bases; nucleotides not matched to a gene: 7. Germline loops: CDR1 SGHTS, CDR2 YDEGEE. The CDR3 sequence is 16 residues long. CDR3 bases: TGTGCCAGCAGCTTCTACAGGGGGCTGAGAACAGATACGCAGTATTTT. Translation gives CASSFYRGLRTDTQYF.

J is TRBJ1-1 and V is TRBV28; no clear D. The CDR3 loop spans 13 amino acids. The V gene's germline CDR1 is MDHEN and CDR2 SYDVKM. V lost 5 bases and J lost 4, with 11 bases in between. The CDR3 nucleotides are TGTGCCAGCAGTCCGGGTATGAGCACTGAAGCTTTCTTT. It is translated as CASSPGMSTEAFF.

The chain is built from TRBV5-4 and TRBJ2-5; 7 bases align to TRBD1. The CDR3 is made up of 14 amino acids. V lost 6 bases to trimming and J lost 1 base; unmatched junction nucleotides: 6. Germline assignment: CDR1 SGHNT and CDR2 YYREEE (reference sequence). The CDR3 DNA reads as TGTGCCAGCAACAACAGGGGAATCCAAGAGACCCAGTACTTC. This encodes CASNNRGIQETQYF.

The V call is TRBV6-5, the J call TRBJ1-1; unclear D gene. This CDR3 is built from 14 residues. With 7 bases removed from V and 1 base from J, the gap between germline ends came to 13 bases. Germline lookup yields CDR1 MNHEY and CDR2 SVGAGI. The CDR3 DNA reads TGTGCCAGCACCGCTGAGGAGGGGAACACTGAAGCTTTCTTT. Encoded protein: CASTAEEGNTEAFF.

The chain uses TRBV28 and TRBJ2-3; the match to TRBD2 covers 10 bases. CDR1 is MDHEN, CDR2 SYDVKM, per germline. The CDR3 has 16 residues. V lost 2 bases to trimming and J lost 6 bases; unmatched junction nucleotides: 8. The CDR3 sequence is CASSLLSSGSPDTQYF. The CDR3 DNA is TGTGCCAGCAGTTTACTGTCTAGCGGGAGTCCCGATACGCAGTATTTT.

The rearrangement links TRBV7-3 to TRBJ2-1, with D maybe TRBD2 (6 bases). Germline loops: CDR1 SGHTA, CDR2 FQGTGA. V lost 5 bases and J lost 2, with 13 bases in between. This CDR3 has 15 residues. CDR3 residues: CASSPIAEPYNEQFF. CDR3 sequence (DNA): TGTGCCAGCAGCCCCATAGCGGAACCCTACAATGAGCAGTTCTTC.

The rearrangement joins TRBV25-1 to TRBJ1-3; 9 bases map to TRBD1. Germline V lookup: CDR1 MGHDK, CDR2 SYGVNS. The CDR3 covers 12 residues. The V gene end was trimmed by 8 bases and the J gene end by 7 bases; junction bases not matched to a gene: 3. CDR3 loop: CASDRGDNTIYF. Written as DNA, the CDR3 is TGTGCCAGCGACAGGGGGGATAACACCATATATTTT.

The chain employs TRBV28 and TRBJ2-3; TRBD2 agrees at 9 bases. V was clipped by 5 bases and J by 2 bases; unmatched bases: 14. This CDR3 has 18 residues. CDR1 is MDHEN and CDR2 is SYDVKM in the germline V gene. This CDR3 is CASSPLLVAGVSTDTQYF. In DNA form, the CDR3 reads TGTGCCAGCAGTCCCCTTTTGGTAGCGGGAGTGTCCACAGATACGCAGTATTTT.

This chain links TRBV5-1 with TRBJ2-3, with D possibly being TRBD2 (5 bases). The CDR3 contains 15 residues. CDR1 SGHRS and CDR2 YFSETQ come from the germline V gene. The V and J ends lost 4 bases and 0 bases respectively, with 12 bases between them. The CDR3 DNA reads TGCGCCAGCAGCCGGACGGGGTCTAGCACAGATACGCAGTATTTT. Protein: CASSRTGSSTDTQYF. The variable domain in full, completed from reference TRBV5-1 and TRBJ2-3, reads KAGVTQTPRYLIKTRGQQVTLSCSPISGHRSVSWYQQTPGQGLQFLFEYFSETQRNKGNFPGRFSGRQFSNSRSEMNVSTLELGDSALYLCASSRTGSSTDTQYFGPGTRLTVL.

As DNA, the CDR3 is TGTGCCAGCAGCTTACCGGGGACAGGGCACACTGAAGCTTTCTTT. This gives the protein CASSLPGTGHTEAFF. The genes are TRBV11-3 and TRBJ1-1; 9 bases map to TRBD1. Germline V gives CDR1 SGHNT, CDR2 YENEEA. The CDR3 is made up of 15 amino acids. V was pared by 2 bases and J by 3 bases, with 4 bases of the junction left unmatched. The full variable domain, completed using reference TRBV11-3 and TRBJ1-1, is EAGVVQSPRYKIIEKKQPVAFWCNPISGHNTLYWYLQNLGQGPELLIRYENEEAVDDSQLPKDRFSAERLKGVDSTLKIQPAELGDSAVYLCASSLPGTGHTEAFFGQGTRLTVV.

The rearrangement uses TRBV28 and TRBJ1-2; 11 bases agree with TRBD1. The CDR3 totals 16 residues. Germline V lookup: CDR1 MDHEN, CDR2 SYDVKM. V shed 3 bases and J 7 bases; nucleotides not matched to a gene: 10. This CDR3 is CASSLFWGQGVLGYTF. The CDR3 coding sequence is TGTGCCAGCAGTTTGTTTTGGGGACAGGGGGTTCTTGGCTACACCTTC.

This chain links TRBV6-5 with TRBJ2-1, with 8 bases identical to TRBD2. This CDR3 comprises 15 residues. V was pared by 6 bases and J by 10 bases, with 14 bases of the junction left unmatched. Germline V gene sequence: CDR1 MNHEY, CDR2 SVGAGI. CDR3 DNA sequence: TGTGCCAGCAGGAGAGCGGGAGTATCGCTAGGAGAGCAGTTCTTC. It translates to CASRRAGVSLGEQFF.

V and J are TRBV6-5 and TRBJ1-2; 7 nucleotides match TRBD1. V was pared by 2 bases and J by 7 bases, with 10 bases of the junction left unmatched. The CDR3 spans 15 residues. The germline V gene encodes CDR1 MNHEY and CDR2 SVGAGI. CDR3: CASSYARDSKIGYTF. The CDR3 DNA follows: TGTGCCAGCAGTTACGCCAGGGACAGTAAGATTGGCTACACCTTC.

This clone was seen once. The chain combines TRBV5-1 with TRBJ1-2; TRBD1 aligns across 12 bases. Trimming took 5 bases from V and 1 from J; bases not matched to a gene: 12. Germline assignment: CDR1 SGHRS and CDR2 YFSETQ. The length of the CDR3 is 18 residues. The CDR3, as DNA: TGCGCCAGCAGTTCCCAACCGGGACAGGGGGCGGTTAACTATGGCTACACCTTC. This sequence encodes CASSSQPGQGAVNYGYTF.

The V and J genes are TRBV5-4 and TRBJ2-7; 8 nucleotides match TRBD1. Germline-derived CDR1 and CDR2 are SGHNT and YYREEE (reference sequence). The CDR3 spans 15 residues. With V trimmed by 4 bases and J by 2 bases, 8 bases remained unmatched. CDR3 sequence: CASSPSGQETYEQYF. The DNA for the CDR3 is TGTGCCAGCAGCCCCTCGGGACAGGAAACCTACGAGCAGTACTTC.

The chain's CDR3 is CAWDRSGEQYF. CDR3 sequence (DNA): TGTGCCTGGGACCGATCAGGGGAGCAGTACTTC. The chain recombines TRBV30 with TRBJ2-7, with D possibly matching TRBD1 (5 bases). Trimming removed 5 bases at V and 7 bases at J, with 12 bases between. Per germline, CDR1 GTSNPN and CDR2 SVGIG (reference sequence). This CDR3 has 11 residues.

The chain recombines TRBV27 with TRBJ1-1, with TRBD1 identical over 7 bases. After removal of 7 bases from V and 1 base from J, the junction contained 9 bases not matched to a gene. The CDR3 extends over 15 amino acids. CDR1 is MNHEY, CDR2 SMNVEV, per germline (reference sequence). The CDR3 sequence: CASMTNRGGNTEAFF. In DNA form, the CDR3 reads TGTGCCAGCATGACTAACAGGGGCGGGAACACTGAAGCTTTCTTT.

This chain uses TRBV14 with TRBJ1-2; perhaps TRBD1 as D (5 bases). The ends were cut back, 4 bases at V and 6 bases at J, with 12 bases in the middle. The CDR3 has 13 residues. CDR1 and CDR2 (germline): SGHDN, FVKESK. CDR3 protein: CASSRQTSDGYTF. CDR3 bases: TGTGCCAGCAGCCGACAGACCTCAGATGGCTACACCTTC.

This chain connects TRBV12-3 or TRBV12-4 to TRBJ2-7; D is unclear. The V and J ends lost 2 bases and 4 bases respectively, with 6 bases between them. The CDR3 runs 12 residues. The CDR3 DNA follows: TGTGCCAGCAGTTTATCACAGTACGAGCAGTACTTC. Translation: CASSLSQYEQYF.

V is TRBV12-3 or TRBV12-4 and J is TRBJ1-2; TRBD1 matches 7 bases. The CDR3 has 13 amino acids. V lost 6 bases and J lost 7; bases outside the gene matches: 8. The CDR3 DNA follows: TGTGCCAGCAGGATAGGGGGCGGTCGTGGCTACACCTTC. Encoded protein: CASRIGGGRGYTF.

This clone was counted a few times. This chain connects TRBV30 to TRBJ1-5; D unclear. CDR3 length: 13 amino acids. The germline V gene encodes CDR1 GTSNPN and CDR2 SVGIG (reference sequence). V was trimmed by 0 bases and J by 5 bases, leaving 8 bases between them. As DNA, the CDR3 is TGTGCCTGGAGTGTACGTAGAGATCAGCCCCAGCATTTT. Translation: CAWSVRRDQPQHF.

The chain has TRBV30 and TRBJ2-3, with 8 bases aligning to TRBD2. The germline gives CDR1 GTSNPN, CDR2 SVGIG (reference sequence). Trimming at V came to 3 bases and at J to 2 bases, leaving 4 bases not matched to a gene. The CDR3 is made up of 14 amino acids. Here the CDR3 DNA reads TGTGCCTGGAGCCCGGGAGGGAACACAGATACGCAGTATTTT. Translated: CAWSPGGNTDTQYF.

This chain uses TRBV5-1 with TRBJ2-2; 8 positions match TRBD2. V gave up 4 bases and J gave up 2 bases; unmatched junction bases: 7. The CDR3 length is 16 residues. The germline V gene has CDR1 SGHRS and CDR2 YFSETQ. In DNA form, the CDR3 reads TGCGCCAGCAGCATAATACTAGCGGCTAACACCGGGGAGCTGTTTTTT. It specifies CASSIILAANTGELFF.

V gene TRBV7-2 combines with J gene TRBJ2-4; a possible D gene is TRBD1 (5 bases). The CDR3 totals 15 residues. Trimming stripped 1 base from V and 1 base from J, with 8 bases between. Germline V CDR1 and CDR2: SGHTA, FQGNSA. CDR3 in DNA: TGTGCCAGCAGCTTAGGGGGCCGGGCCAAAAACATTCAGTACTTC. Amino acid sequence: CASSLGGRAKNIQYF. Variable domain in full (rest from reference TRBV7-2 and TRBJ2-4): GAGVSQSPSNKVTEKGKDVELRCDPISGHTALYWYRQSLGQGLEFLIYFQGNSAPDKSGLPSDRFSAERTGGSVSTLTIQRTQQEDSAVYLCASSLGGRAKNIQYFGAGTRLSVL.

The CDR3 sequence: CASMGQYEQYF. CDR3 coding DNA: TGTGCCAGCATGGGACAGTACGAGCAGTACTTC. The chain uses TRBV28 and TRBJ2-7; 7 bases are shared with TRBD1. This CDR3 is 11 amino acids long. Germline trimming cut 7 bases from V and 4 bases from J; bases unmatched to any gene: 1. Germline values: CDR1 MDHEN, CDR2 SYDVKM. Full variable domain (rest looked up from reference TRBV28 and TRBJ2-7): DVKVTQSSRYLVKRTGEKVFLECVQDMDHENMFWYRQDPGLGLRLIYFSYDVKMKEKGDIPEGYSVSREKKERFSLILESASTNQTSMYLCASMGQYEQYFGPGTRLTVT.

The chain recombines TRBV28 with TRBJ2-3, with TRBD1 as a possible D gene (6 bases). The CDR3 covers 15 residues. Germline CDR1 and CDR2: MDHEN and SYDVKM. The V end lost 3 bases, the J end lost 0 bases, and 10 bases lay between the germline ends. The CDR3 loop reads CASSFTGSSTDTQYF. CDR3 coding DNA: TGTGCCAGCAGTTTTACAGGGTCTAGCACAGATACGCAGTATTTT.

This chain joins TRBV5-1 and TRBJ1-1; D is ambiguous. CDR3 size: 13 residues. Germline CDR1 reads SGHRS; CDR2 reads YFSETQ. With 3 bases removed from V and 2 bases from J, the gap between germline ends came to 8 bases. CDR3 amino acids: CASSYGLNTEAFF. DNA of the CDR3: TGCGCCAGCAGCTATGGACTCAACACTGAAGCTTTCTTT.

The rearrangement uses TRBV29-1 and TRBJ2-3; D may be TRBD2 (5 bases). CDR3 length: 13 residues. The V end was cut by 3 bases, the J end by 4 bases, with 11 bases between. The germline V gene encodes CDR1 SQVTM and CDR2 ANQGSEA. The CDR3 loop reads CSVDEGSADTQYF. The CDR3, as DNA: TGCAGCGTTGATGAGGGATCGGCAGATACGCAGTATTTT.

The chain joins TRBV4-1 to TRBJ2-3; 10 bases map to TRBD2. CDR1 and CDR2 from the germline V gene are MGHRA and YSYEKL. V was pared by 4 bases and J by 5 bases, with 12 bases of the junction left unmatched. This CDR3 is 17 amino acids long. In nucleotides, the CDR3 is TGCGCCAGCAGCCTAAGTCAGCGGGAGGGCGAAATAGATACGCAGTATTTT. Protein: CASSLSQREGEIDTQYF.

This clone was observed once. The chain joins TRBV11-2 to TRBJ2-3; D is possibly TRBD1 (6 bases). Germline CDR1 is SGHAT and CDR2 is FQNNGV. This CDR3 region has 12 residues. Deletions cut 5 bases from V and 9 bases from J, with 12 bases between. The CDR3 sequence is CASSAGQFTQYF. CDR3 bases: TGTGCCAGCAGCGCAGGACAGTTCACGCAGTATTTT. The complete variable domain, with remaining parts taken from reference TRBV11-2 and TRBJ2-3, reads EAGVAQSPRYKIIEKRQSVAFWCNPISGHATLYWYQQILGQGPKLLIQFQNNGVVDDSQLPKDRFSAERLKGVDSTLKIQPAKLEDSAVYLCASSAGQFTQYFGPGTRLTVL.

The chain has TRBV4-3 and TRBJ1-2, with 12 bases matching TRBD1. The germline gives CDR1 LGHNA, CDR2 YSLEER. The J segment lost 7 bases and the V segment lost 3 bases, leaving 6 bases of the junction unmatched. The CDR3 is made up of 15 amino acids. The CDR3 nucleotides are TGCGCCAGCAGCCACCAGGGACAGGGGGCGAGTGGCTACACCTTC. Its protein product is CASSHQGQGASGYTF.